The 18 T cell receptor beta chains reported below all come from one sample, sequenced in a study of shared clonotypes between healthy human individuals. Repertoires were generated with immunoSEQ multiplex PCR, while TCRdb's copy carries only in-frame clones and drops some. This table holds over 75,000 clones, 68% found once. Material: memory CD8+ T cells sorted from blood. As for subset: CD45RO+ cells pooled with CCR7-negative TemRA cells. The receptors stem from a young man in good health.

The rearrangement uses TRBV27 and TRBJ2-1; 8 bases map to TRBD2. CDR3 length equals 15 residues. V trimming: 6 bases; J trimming: 7 bases; junction bases outside the gene matches: 11. The germline V gene has CDR1 MNHEY and CDR2 SMNVEV (reference sequence). This CDR3 reads CASRTGTRLGNEQFF. In DNA form, the CDR3 reads TGTGCCAGCAGGACGGGGACTAGGCTGGGGAATGAGCAGTTCTTC.

CDR3 sequence reads: CASSLGTSGSRSTDTQYF. The CDR3 DNA follows: TGCGCCAGCAGCTTAGGGACTAGCGGGAGCCGTAGCACAGATACGCAGTATTTT. The gene calls are TRBV5-1 and TRBJ2-3; 14 nucleotides align to TRBD2. Germline V gene lookup returns CDR1 SGHRS and CDR2 YFSETQ. The V gene end was trimmed by 2 bases and the J gene end by 0 bases; junction bases not matched to a gene: 5. This CDR3 spans 18 amino acids.

The chain is built from TRBV28 and TRBJ2-7, with TRBD2 matching over 7 bases. Germline CDR1 and CDR2: MDHEN and SYDVKM. The V segment lost 5 bases and the J segment 3 bases; nucleotides outside the gene matches: 13. The CDR3 covers 16 residues. The DNA of the CDR3 is TGTGCCAGCAGTATATCGGGGAGGGGCTACTACTACGAGCAGTACTTC. Encoded protein: CASSISGRGYYYEQYF.

J is TRBJ2-3 and V is TRBV25-1; either TRBD1 or TRBD2 may supply D (5 bases each). V dropped 5 bases and J dropped 2 bases, with 20 bases sitting between them. CDR3 length equals 17 residues. Germline V lookup: CDR1 MGHDK, CDR2 SYGVNS. The CDR3 reads CASSSQSRDPNTDTQYF. CDR3 nucleotide sequence: TGTGCCAGCAGTTCCCAAAGCCGGGACCCAAACACAGATACGCAGTATTTT.

CDR3 nucleotide sequence: TGTGCCAGCAGAGCGAGGGGGACACTGAGCTCTGGGGCCAACGTCCTGACTTTC. This translates into CASRARGTLSSGANVLTF. The V call is TRBV2, the J call TRBJ2-6, with D perhaps matching TRBD1 (6 bases). The CDR3 sequence is 18 residues long. CDR1 is SNHLY and CDR2 is FYNNEI in the germline V gene. The V gene lost 6 bases and the J gene lost 0 bases, with 18 bases spanning the gap.

The chain links TRBV5-4 to TRBJ1-2; TRBD1 matches at 8 bases. The CDR3 has 15 residues. The junction had 2 bases not matched to a gene; V was cut back by 0 bases and J by 1 base. CDR1 and CDR2 from the germline V gene are SGHNT and YYREEE (reference sequence). The CDR3 nucleotides are TGTGCCAGCAGCTTGGCAGGGGGCGTTAACTATGGCTACACCTTC. Amino acids: CASSLAGGVNYGYTF.

The V and J genes are TRBV2 and TRBJ2-6, with 12 bases aligning to TRBD1. Trimming cost V 8 bases and J 2 bases; bases outside gene matches: 1. CDR1 and CDR2 from the germline V gene are SNHLY and FYNNEI. This CDR3 is built from 15 residues. This CDR3 reads CASGTGGTGANVLTF. The CDR3 DNA reads TGTGCCAGCGGGACAGGGGGCACTGGGGCCAACGTCCTGACTTTC.

The V gene is TRBV5-1, the J gene TRBJ2-4, with 13 bases that match TRBD2. This CDR3 has 21 residues. Germline trimming cut 3 bases from V and 0 bases from J; bases unmatched to any gene: 15. Germline V gene sequence: CDR1 SGHRS, CDR2 YFSETQ. The DNA of the CDR3 is TGCGCCAGCAGCTCCTCCCCCTTGGGACTAGCGGGACTTTTAGCCAAAAACATTCAGTACTTC. Translated: CASSSSPLGLAGLLAKNIQYF.

In this sample, this clone turned up a few times. V gene TRBV9 combines with J gene TRBJ2-2; D unclear. The CDR3 runs to 11 residues. Trimming cost V 4 bases and J 3 bases, with 1 base left between them. CDR1 SGDLS and CDR2 YYNGEE come from the germline V gene. The CDR3 region is CASSYTGELFF. The DNA of the CDR3 is TGTGCCAGCAGCTACACCGGGGAGCTGTTTTTT.

The chain uses TRBV19 and TRBJ1-4, with D maybe TRBD1 (6 bases). Germline CDR1 is LNHDA and CDR2 is SQIVND (reference sequence). The CDR3 has 13 amino acids. V dropped 6 bases and J dropped 7 bases, with 12 bases sitting between them. This CDR3 is CASRAQTGEKLFF. Here the CDR3 DNA reads TGTGCCAGTAGAGCCCAGACAGGTGAAAAACTGTTTTTT.

This clone was counted a single time. V usage is TRBV5-1 and J usage is TRBJ2-1, with 10 bases aligning to TRBD2. V lost 2 bases to trimming and J lost 9 bases; unmatched junction nucleotides: 8. The CDR3 loop spans 15 amino acids. CDR1 and CDR2 (germline): SGHRS, YFSETQ. CDR3 in DNA: TGCGCCAGCAGCTTTGGGGCTAGCGGGAGACTTGAGCAGTTCTTC. It is translated as CASSFGASGRLEQFF.

The chain recombines TRBV6-5 with TRBJ1-4, with D unresolved. This CDR3 comprises 14 residues. Germline V CDR1 and CDR2: MNHEY, SVGAGI. The V end was cut by 4 bases, the J end by 8 bases, with 14 bases between. CDR3 loop: CASSFQVAEEKLFF. The CDR3 bases are TGTGCCAGCAGTTTTCAGGTAGCGGAGGAAAAACTGTTTTTT.

The chain uses TRBV4-1 and TRBJ1-1; possible D gene TRBD1, 5 bases. Per germline, CDR1 MGHRA and CDR2 YSYEKL. Trimming cost V 1 base and J 1 base, with 13 bases left between them. The CDR3 has 16 amino acids. Written as DNA, the CDR3 is TGCGCCAGCAGCCAAGTGTTGGGACGGACGAACACTGAAGCTTTCTTT. This translates into CASSQVLGRTNTEAFF.

This clone was detected a few times. This chain joins TRBV28 and TRBJ1-2, with a weak D call TRBD1 (6 bases). The CDR3 consists of 13 residues. The germline V and J ends were trimmed by 7 bases and 8 bases, with 17 bases remaining between them. Germline values: CDR1 MDHEN, CDR2 SYDVKM. The CDR3 spells CASNRDPSRGYTF. CDR3 in DNA: TGTGCCAGCAACAGGGACCCTAGTAGGGGCTACACCTTC.

Ten or more counts support this clone. The V gene is TRBV25-1, the J gene TRBJ2-1; weak D call: TRBD2 (7 bases). The V gene lost 6 bases and the J gene lost 1 base, with 16 bases spanning the gap. Looked up from germline, CDR1 is MGHDK and CDR2 is SYGVNS. The CDR3 is 16 amino acids. The CDR3 DNA is TGTGCCAGCAGCCCAGAGGGGGGGGAATCCTACAATGAGCAGTTCTTC. This sequence encodes CASSPEGGESYNEQFF.

CDR3 loop: CASSATANTEAFF. CDR3 DNA sequence: TGTGCCAGCAGCGCGACAGCTAACACTGAAGCTTTCTTT. The chain links TRBV11-3 to TRBJ1-1, with a tentative D call TRBD1 (5 bases). The V gene's germline CDR1 is SGHNT and CDR2 YENEEA. The CDR3 contains 13 residues. Trimming pared 5 bases from V and 2 bases from J, leaving 9 bases between.

The chain links TRBV25-1 to TRBJ2-3; TRBD2 agrees at 10 bases. Germline CDR1 is MGHDK and CDR2 is SYGVNS. The CDR3 length is 15 residues. Unmatched junction bases numbered 6, after V lost 7 bases and J lost 2 bases. CDR3 sequence (DNA): TGTGCCAGCAACCCTAGCGGGAGTTACACAGATACGCAGTATTTT. Protein sequence: CASNPSGSYTDTQYF.

The chain employs TRBV19 and TRBJ2-3, with TRBD2 identical over 8 bases. CDR3 size: 14 residues. The V segment lost 6 bases and the J segment 3 bases; nucleotides outside the gene matches: 5. Per the germline V gene, CDR1 is LNHDA and CDR2 is SQIVND (reference sequence). CDR3 nucleotides: TGTGCCAGTAGCAGCGGGAGTTCGACAGATACGCAGTATTTT. Translated, it gives CASSSGSSTDTQYF.